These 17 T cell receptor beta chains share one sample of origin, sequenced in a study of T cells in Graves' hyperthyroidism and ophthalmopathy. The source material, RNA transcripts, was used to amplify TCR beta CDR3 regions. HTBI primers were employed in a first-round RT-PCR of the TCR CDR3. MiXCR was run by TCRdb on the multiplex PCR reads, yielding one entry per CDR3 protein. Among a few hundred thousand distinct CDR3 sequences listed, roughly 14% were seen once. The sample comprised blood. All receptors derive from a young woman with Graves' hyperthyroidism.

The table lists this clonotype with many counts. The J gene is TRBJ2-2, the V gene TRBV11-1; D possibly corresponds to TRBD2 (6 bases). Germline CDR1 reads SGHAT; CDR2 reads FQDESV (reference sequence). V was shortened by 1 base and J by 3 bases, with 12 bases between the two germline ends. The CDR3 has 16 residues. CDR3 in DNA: TGTGCCAGCAGCTTAGTCTCGGGGGAGGACACCGGGGAGCTGTTTTTT. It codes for CASSLVSGEDTGELFF.

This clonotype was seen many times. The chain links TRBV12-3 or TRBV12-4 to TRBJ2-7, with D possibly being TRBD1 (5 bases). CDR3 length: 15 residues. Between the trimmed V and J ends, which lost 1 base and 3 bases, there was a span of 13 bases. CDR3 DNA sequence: TGTGCCAGCAGTTTAGAGAGGACAAATTACTACGAGCAGTACTTC. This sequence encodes CASSLERTNYYEQYF.

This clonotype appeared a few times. The CDR3 loop reads CASSMRGRTEKLFF. The CDR3 DNA sequence: TGTGCCAGTAGTATGAGGGGGAGAACTGAAAAACTGTTTTTT. V usage is TRBV19 and J usage is TRBJ1-4, with TRBD1 as a possible D gene (6 bases). The germline CDR1 and CDR2 sequences are LNHDA and SQIVND (reference sequence). V dropped 3 bases and J dropped 7 bases, with 12 bases sitting between them. The CDR3 spans 14 residues.

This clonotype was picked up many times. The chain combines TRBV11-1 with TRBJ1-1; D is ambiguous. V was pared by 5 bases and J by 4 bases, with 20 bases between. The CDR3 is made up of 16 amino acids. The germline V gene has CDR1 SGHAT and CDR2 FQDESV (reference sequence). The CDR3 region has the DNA TGTGCCAGCAGCCTTTCCCAGGTCATGAAATTCACTGAAGCTTTCTTT. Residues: CASSLSQVMKFTEAFF.

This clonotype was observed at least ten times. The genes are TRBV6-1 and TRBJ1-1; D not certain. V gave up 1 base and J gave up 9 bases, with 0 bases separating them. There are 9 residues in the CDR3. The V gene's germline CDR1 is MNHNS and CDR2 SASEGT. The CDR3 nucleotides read TGTGCCAGCAGTGAAGAAGCTTTCTTT. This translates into CASSEEAFF.

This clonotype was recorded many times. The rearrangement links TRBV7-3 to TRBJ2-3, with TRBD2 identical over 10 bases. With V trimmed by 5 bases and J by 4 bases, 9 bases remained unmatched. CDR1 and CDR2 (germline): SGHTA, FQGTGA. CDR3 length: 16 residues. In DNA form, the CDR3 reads TGTGCCAGCAGCCCTTCCTCTAGCGGGAGTGCAGATACGCAGTATTTT. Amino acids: CASSPSSSGSADTQYF.

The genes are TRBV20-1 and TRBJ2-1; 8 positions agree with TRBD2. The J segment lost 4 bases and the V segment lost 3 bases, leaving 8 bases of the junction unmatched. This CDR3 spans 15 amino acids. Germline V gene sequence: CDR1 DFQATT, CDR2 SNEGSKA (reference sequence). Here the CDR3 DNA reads TGCAGTGCTAGCCCCGGGACTAGGTTATACAATGAGCAGTTCTTC. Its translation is CSASPGTRLYNEQFF.

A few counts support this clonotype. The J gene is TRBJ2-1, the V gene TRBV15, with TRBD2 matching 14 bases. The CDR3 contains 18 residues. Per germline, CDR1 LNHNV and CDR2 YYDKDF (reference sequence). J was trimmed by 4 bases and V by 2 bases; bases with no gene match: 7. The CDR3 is CATSRPPRTSGRYNEQFF. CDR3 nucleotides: TGTGCCACCAGCAGACCTCCCCGGACTAGCGGGAGGTACAATGAGCAGTTCTTC.

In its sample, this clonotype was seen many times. In DNA, the CDR3 is TGTGCCAGCAGCCAAATGTTGGGTAAGGGCTATGGCTACACCTTC. The encoded protein is CASSQMLGKGYGYTF. V usage is TRBV3-1 and J usage is TRBJ1-2; the D is unclear. The CDR3 is 15 amino acids. Germline CDR1 LGHDT, CDR2 YNNKEL (reference sequence). Trimming left V 2 bases short and J 4 bases short, with 14 bases between. Together with reference TRBV3-1 and TRBJ1-2, the CDR3 gives the full variable domain: DTAVSQTPKYLVTQMGNDKSIKCEQNLGHDTMYWYKQDSKKFLKIMFSYNNKELIINETVPNRFSPKSPDKAHLNLHINSLELGDSAVYFCASSQMLGKGYGYTFGSGTRLTVV.

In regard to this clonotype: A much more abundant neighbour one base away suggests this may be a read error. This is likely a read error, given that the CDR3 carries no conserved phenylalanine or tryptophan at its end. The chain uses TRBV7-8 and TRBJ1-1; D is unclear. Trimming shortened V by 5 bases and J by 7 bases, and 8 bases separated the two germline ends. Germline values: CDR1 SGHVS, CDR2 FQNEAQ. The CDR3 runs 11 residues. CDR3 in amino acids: CASSAIREAFS. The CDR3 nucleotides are TGTGCCAGCAGCGCAATCCGTGAAGCTTTCTCT.

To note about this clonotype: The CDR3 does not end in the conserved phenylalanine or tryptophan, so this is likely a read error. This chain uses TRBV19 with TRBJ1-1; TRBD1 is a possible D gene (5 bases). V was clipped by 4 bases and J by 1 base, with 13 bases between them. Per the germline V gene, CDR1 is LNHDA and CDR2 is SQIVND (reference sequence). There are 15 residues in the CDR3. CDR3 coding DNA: TGTGCCAGTAGTACACGACAGATTCCGAACACTGAAGCTTTCCTT. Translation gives CASSTRQIPNTEAFL.

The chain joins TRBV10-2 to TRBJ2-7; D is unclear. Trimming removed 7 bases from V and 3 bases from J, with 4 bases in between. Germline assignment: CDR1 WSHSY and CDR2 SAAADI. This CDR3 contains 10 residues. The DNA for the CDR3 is TGCGCCAGCAATTGCTACGAGCAGTACTTC. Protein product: CASNCYEQYF.

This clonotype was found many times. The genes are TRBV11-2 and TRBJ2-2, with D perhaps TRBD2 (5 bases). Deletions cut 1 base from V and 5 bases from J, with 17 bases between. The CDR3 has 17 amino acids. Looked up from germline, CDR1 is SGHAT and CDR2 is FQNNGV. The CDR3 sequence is CASSLGERLRSTGELFF. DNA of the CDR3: TGTGCCAGCAGCTTAGGGGAGAGACTAAGGAGTACCGGGGAGCTGTTTTTT.

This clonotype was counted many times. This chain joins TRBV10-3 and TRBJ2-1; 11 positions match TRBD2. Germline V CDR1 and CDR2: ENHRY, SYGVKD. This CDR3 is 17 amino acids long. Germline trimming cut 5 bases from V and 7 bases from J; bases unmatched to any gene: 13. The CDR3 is CAISSDPGLAVLNEQFF. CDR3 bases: TGTGCCATCAGTTCTGACCCGGGACTAGCGGTTCTGAATGAGCAGTTCTTC.

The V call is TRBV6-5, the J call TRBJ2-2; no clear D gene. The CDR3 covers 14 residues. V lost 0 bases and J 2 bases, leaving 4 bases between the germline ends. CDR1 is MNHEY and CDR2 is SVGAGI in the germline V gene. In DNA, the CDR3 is TGTGCCAGCAGTTACTCATTTAACACCGGGGAGCTGTTTTTT. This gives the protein CASSYSFNTGELFF.

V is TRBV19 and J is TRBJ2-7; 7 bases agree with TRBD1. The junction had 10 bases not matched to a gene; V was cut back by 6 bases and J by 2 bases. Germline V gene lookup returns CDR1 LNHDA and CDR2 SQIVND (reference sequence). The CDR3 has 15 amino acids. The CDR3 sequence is CASSIPGTETYEQYF. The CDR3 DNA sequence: TGTGCCAGTAGCATCCCCGGGACAGAGACCTACGAGCAGTACTTC.

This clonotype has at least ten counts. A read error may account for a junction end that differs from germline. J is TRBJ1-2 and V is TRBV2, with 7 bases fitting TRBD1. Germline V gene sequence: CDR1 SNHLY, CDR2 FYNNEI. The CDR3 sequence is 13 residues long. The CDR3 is CASREGGAGGYTF. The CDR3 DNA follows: TGTGCCAGCAGAGAAGGGGGCGCGGGTGGCTACACCTTC.